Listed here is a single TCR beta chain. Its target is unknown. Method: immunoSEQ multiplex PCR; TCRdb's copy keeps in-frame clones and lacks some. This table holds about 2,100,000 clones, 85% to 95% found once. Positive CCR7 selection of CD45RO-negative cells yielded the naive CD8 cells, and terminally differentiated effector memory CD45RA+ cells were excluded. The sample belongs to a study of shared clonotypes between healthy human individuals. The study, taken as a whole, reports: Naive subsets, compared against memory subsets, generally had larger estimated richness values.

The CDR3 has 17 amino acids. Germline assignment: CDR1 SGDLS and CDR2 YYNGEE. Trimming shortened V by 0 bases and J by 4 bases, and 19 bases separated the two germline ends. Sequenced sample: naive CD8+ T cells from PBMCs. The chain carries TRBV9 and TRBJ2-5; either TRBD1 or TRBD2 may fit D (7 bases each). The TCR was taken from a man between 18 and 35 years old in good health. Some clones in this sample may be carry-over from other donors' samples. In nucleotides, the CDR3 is TGTGCCAGCAGCGTAGAGGGGGCGGGAGTTCCCCGAGAGACCCAGTACTTC. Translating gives CASSVEGAGVPRETQYF.